This T cell receptor (beta chain) was sequenced in a study of T cells after yellow fever vaccination. Study-level points and caveats: Weaker, the secondary response peaked sooner, at day 5 versus 15.

TCRdb re-analysed the 5' RACE reads in MiXCR, keeping a single row per CDR3 protein. The sample yields 150,000 or so distinct CDR3 sequences, around 7% seen once. Germline V gene lookup returns CDR1 LGHNA and CDR2 YNFKEQ. V was trimmed by 0 bases and J by 1 base, leaving 10 bases between them. The CDR3 runs 16 residues. This clonotype was recorded at least ten times. The antigen remains unidentified. The chain links TRBV4-2 to TRBJ1-5; tentatively, D is TRBD1 (5 bases). The specimen was CD4+ T cells sorted from PBMCs, collected 5 to 6 days after the first yellow fever vaccination. The TCR comes from a man younger than 35 who received the YFV17D yellow fever vaccine. The CDR3 DNA reads as TGTGCCAGCAGCCAAGAGCCTGGGGGAAGCAATCAGCCCCAGCATTTT. This encodes CASSQEPGGSNQPQHF.